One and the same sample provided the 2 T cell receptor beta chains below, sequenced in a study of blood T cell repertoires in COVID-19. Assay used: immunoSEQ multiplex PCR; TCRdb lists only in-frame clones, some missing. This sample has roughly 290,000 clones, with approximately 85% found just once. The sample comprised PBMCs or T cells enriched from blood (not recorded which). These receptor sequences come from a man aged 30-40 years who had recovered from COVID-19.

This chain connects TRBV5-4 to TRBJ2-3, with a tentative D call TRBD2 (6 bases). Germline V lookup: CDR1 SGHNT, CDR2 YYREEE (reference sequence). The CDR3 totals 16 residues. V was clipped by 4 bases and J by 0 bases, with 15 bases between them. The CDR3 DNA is TGTGCCAGCAGCGAAGGGAGTGGGACTAGCACAGATACGCAGTATTTT. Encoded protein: CASSEGSGTSTDTQYF.

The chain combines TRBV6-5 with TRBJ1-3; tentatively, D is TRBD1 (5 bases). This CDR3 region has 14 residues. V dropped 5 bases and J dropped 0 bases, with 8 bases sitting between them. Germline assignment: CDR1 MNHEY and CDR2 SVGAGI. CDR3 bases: TGTGCCAGCAGTAAAACAGGCTCTGGAAACACCATATATTTT. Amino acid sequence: CASSKTGSGNTIYF.